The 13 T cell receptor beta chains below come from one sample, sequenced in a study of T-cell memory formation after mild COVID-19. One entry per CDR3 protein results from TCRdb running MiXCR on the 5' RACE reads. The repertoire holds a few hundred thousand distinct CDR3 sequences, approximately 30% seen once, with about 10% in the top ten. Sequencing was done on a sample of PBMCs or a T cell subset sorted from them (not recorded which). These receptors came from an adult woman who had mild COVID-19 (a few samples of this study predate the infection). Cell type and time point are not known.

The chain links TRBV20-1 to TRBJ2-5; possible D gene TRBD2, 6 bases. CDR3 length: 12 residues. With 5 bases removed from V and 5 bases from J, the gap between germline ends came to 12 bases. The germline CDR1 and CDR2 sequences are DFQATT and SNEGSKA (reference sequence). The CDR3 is CSAPGRRETQYF. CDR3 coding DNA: TGCAGTGCTCCGGGGAGGAGGGAGACCCAGTACTTC.

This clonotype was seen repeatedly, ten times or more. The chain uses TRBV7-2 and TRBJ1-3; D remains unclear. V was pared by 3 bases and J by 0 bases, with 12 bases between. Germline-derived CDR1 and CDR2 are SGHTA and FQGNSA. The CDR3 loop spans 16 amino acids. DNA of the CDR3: TGTGCCAGCAGCTTGGACGGAGGGTTCTCTGGAAACACCATATATTTT. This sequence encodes CASSLDGGFSGNTIYF.

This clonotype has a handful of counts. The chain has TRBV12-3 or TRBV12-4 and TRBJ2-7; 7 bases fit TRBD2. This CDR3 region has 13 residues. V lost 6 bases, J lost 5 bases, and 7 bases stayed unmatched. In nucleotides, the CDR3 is TGTGCCAGCAGCCTCGGGGGGACCGACGAGCAGTACTTC. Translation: CASSLGGTDEQYF.

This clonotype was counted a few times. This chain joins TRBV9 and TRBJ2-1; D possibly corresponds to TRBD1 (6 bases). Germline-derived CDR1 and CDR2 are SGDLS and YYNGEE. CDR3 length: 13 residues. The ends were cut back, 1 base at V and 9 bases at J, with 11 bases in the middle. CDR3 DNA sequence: TGTGCCAGCAGCGTACGAGGGGGTAGTGAGCAGTTCTTC. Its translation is CASSVRGGSEQFF.

CDR3 protein: CASSRGGRGTGELFF. The DNA of the CDR3 is TGTGCCAGCAGCCGAGGTGGCAGAGGCACCGGGGAGCTGTTTTTT. The V gene is TRBV5-5, the J gene TRBJ2-2; no firm D call. CDR1 is SGHKS, CDR2 YYEKEE, per germline (reference sequence). Between the trimmed V and J ends, which lost 4 bases and 4 bases, there was a span of 14 bases. This CDR3 region has 15 residues. The full variable domain, with the rest looked up from reference TRBV5-5 and TRBJ2-2, is DAGVTQSPTHLIKTRGQQVTLRCSPISGHKSVSWYQQVLGQGPQFIFQYYEKEERGRGNFPDRFSARQFPNYSSELNVNALLLGDSALYLCASSRGGRGTGELFFGEGSRLTVL.

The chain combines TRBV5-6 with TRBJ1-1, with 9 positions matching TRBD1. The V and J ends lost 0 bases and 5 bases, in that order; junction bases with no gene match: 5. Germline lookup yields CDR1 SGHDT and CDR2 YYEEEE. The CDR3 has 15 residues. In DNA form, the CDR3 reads TGTGCCAGCAGCTTGGTCATGACAGGGGGGACTGAAGCTTTCTTT. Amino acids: CASSLVMTGGTEAFF. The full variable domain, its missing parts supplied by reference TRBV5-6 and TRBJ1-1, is DAGVTQSPTHLIKTRGQQVTLRCSPKSGHDTVSWYQQALGQGPQFIFQYYEEEERQRGNFPDRFSGHQFPNYSSELNVNALLLGDSALYLCASSLVMTGGTEAFFGQGTRLTVV.

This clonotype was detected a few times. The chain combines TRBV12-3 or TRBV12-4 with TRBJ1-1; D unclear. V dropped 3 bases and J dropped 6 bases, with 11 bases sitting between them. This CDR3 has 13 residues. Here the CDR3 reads CASSLTPAAEAFF. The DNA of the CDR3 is TGTGCCAGCAGTTTGACCCCCGCGGCTGAAGCTTTCTTT.

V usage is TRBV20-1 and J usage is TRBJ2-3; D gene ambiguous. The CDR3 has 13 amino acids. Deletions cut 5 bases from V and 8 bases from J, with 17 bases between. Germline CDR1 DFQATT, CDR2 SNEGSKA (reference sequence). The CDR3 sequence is CSAPRLTTFTQYF. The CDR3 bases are TGCAGTGCTCCTCGGTTAACTACCTTTACGCAGTATTTT.

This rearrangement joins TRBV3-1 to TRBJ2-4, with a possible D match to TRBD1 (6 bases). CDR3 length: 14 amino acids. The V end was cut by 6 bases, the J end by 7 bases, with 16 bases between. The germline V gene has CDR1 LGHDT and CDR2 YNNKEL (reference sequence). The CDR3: CASRLRQEMNIQYF. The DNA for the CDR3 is TGTGCCAGCAGACTCCGACAGGAGATGAACATTCAGTACTTC. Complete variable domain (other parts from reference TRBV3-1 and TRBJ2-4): DTAVSQTPKYLVTQMGNDKSIKCEQNLGHDTMYWYKQDSKKFLKIMFSYNNKELIINETVPNRFSPKSPDKAHLNLHINSLELGDSAVYFCASRLRQEMNIQYFGAGTRLSVL.

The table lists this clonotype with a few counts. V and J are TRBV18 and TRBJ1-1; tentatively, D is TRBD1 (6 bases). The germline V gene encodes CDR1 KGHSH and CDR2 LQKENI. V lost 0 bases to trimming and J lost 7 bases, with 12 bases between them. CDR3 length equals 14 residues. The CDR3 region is CASSPPGGLGEAFF. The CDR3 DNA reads TGTGCCAGCTCACCACCGGGGGGCCTTGGTGAAGCTTTCTTT.

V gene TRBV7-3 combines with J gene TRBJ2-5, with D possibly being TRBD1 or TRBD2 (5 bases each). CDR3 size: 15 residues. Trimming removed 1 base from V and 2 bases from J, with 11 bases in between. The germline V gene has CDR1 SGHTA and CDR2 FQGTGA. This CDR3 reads CASSLSPGPQETQYF. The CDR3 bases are TGTGCCAGCAGCTTAAGTCCGGGGCCTCAAGAGACCCAGTACTTC.

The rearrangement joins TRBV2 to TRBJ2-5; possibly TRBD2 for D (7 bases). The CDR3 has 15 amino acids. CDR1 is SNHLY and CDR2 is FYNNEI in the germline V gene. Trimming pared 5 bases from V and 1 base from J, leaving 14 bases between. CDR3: CASSKPGGVQETQYF. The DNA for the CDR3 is TGTGCCAGCAGTAAACCGGGGGGCGTCCAAGAGACCCAGTACTTC.

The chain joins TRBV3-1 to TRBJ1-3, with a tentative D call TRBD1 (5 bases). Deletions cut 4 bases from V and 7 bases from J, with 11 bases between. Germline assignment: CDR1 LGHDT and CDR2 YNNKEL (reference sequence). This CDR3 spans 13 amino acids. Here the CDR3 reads CASSPGSLNTIYF. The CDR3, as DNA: TGTGCCAGCAGCCCAGGGTCGTTGAACACCATATATTTT.